This T cell receptor beta chain is from a study of siplizumab effects on memory and regulatory T cells. General observations from the study: Many proliferating CD4+ or CD8+ clones remained unclassified. Roughly 80-97% of them could not be assigned either a naive or a memory phenotype. Assignment to unstimulated subsets succeeded for only a minor fraction of the alloreactive clones. Controls had 25% to 30% Treg-derived mappable alloreactive CD4+ clones on average, versus less than 70% with siplizumab.

About this clone itself: Its target is not known.

Clones were read by immunoSEQ multiplex PCR, and TCRdb kept only the in-frame ones, dropping some. The repertoire holds about 69,000 clones, with over 75% as singletons. CDR1 is SGHDT, CDR2 YYEEEE, per germline. The J segment lost 4 bases and the V segment lost 4 bases, leaving 2 bases of the junction unmatched. The CDR3 is 12 amino acids. The chain carries TRBV5-6 and TRBJ2-7; 7 bases line up with TRBD2. The sequencing sample was made of Tregs sorted from blood. The clonotype comes from a human donor in good health. The CDR3 is CASSRTRYEQYF. The CDR3 bases are TGTGCCAGCAGCCGGACTAGATACGAGCAGTACTTC. The full variable domain, with the rest looked up from reference TRBV5-6 and TRBJ2-7, is DAGVTQSPTHLIKTRGQQVTLRCSPKSGHDTVSWYQQALGQGPQFIFQYYEEEERQRGNFPDRFSGHQFPNYSSELNVNALLLGDSALYLCASSRTRYEQYFGPGTRLTVT.